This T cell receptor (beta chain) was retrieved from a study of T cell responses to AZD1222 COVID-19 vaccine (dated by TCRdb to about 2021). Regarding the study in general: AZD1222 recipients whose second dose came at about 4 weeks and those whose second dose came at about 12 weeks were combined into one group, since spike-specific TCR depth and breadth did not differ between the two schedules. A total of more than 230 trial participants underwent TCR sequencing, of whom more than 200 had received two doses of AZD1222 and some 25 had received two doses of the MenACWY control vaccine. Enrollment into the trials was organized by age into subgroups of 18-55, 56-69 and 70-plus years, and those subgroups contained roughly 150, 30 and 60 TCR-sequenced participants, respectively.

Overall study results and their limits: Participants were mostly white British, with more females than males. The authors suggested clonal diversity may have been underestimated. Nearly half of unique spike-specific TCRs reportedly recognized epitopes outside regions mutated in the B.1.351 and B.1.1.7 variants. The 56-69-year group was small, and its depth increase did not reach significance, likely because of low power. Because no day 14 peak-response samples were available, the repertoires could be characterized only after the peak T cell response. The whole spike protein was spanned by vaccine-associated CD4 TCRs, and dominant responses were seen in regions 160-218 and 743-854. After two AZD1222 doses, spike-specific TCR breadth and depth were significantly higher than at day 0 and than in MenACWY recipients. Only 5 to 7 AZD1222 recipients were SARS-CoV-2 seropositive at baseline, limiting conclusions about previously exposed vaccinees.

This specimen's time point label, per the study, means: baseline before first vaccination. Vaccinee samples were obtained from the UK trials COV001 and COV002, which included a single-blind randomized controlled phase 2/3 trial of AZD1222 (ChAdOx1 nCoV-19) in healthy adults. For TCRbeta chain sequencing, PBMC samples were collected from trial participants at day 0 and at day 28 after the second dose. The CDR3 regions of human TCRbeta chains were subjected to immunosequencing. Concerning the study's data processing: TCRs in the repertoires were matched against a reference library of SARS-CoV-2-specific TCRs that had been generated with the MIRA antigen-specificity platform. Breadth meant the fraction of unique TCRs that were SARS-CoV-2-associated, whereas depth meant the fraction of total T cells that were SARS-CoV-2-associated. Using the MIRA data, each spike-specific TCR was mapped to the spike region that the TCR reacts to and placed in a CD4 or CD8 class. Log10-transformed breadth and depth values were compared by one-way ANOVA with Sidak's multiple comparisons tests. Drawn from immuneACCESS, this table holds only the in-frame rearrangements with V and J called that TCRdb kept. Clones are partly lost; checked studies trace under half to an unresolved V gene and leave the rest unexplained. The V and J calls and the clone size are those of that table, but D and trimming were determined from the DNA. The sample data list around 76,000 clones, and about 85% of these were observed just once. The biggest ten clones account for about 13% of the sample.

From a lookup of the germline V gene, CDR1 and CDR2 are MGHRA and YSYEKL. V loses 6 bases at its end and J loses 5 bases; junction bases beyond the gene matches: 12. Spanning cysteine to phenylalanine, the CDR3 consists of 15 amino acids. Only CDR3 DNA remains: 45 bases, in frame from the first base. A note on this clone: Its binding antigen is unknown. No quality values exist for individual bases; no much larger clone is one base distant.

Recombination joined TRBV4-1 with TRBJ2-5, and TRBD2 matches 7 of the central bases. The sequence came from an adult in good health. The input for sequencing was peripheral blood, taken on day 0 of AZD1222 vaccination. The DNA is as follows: TGCGCCAGCAGTACCGCCGGGACTACCCGGGAGACCCAGTACTTC. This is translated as CASSTAGTTRETQYF.